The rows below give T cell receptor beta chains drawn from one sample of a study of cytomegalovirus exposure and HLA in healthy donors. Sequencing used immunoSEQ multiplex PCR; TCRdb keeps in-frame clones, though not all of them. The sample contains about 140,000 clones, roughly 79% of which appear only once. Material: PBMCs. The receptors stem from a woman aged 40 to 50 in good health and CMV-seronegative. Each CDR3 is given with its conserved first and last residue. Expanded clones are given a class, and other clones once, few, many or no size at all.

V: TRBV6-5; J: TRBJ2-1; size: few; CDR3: CASSRGQTTNEQFF
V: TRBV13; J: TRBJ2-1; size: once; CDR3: CASSWGSGGEEQFF
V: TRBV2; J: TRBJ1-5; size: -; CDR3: CASRGQAFGGQPQHF
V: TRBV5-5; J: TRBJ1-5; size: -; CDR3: CASSRDRVNQPQHF
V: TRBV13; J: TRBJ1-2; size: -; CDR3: CASSARGPNGYTF
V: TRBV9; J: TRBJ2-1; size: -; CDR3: CASSVRLYNEQFF
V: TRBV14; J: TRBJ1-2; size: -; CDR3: CASSQVDRAVYGYTF
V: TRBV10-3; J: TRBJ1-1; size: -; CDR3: CAIKGGQNTEAFF
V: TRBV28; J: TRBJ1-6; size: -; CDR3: CASTLHRVGSPLHF
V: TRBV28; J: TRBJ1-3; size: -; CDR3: CASSPLGRGSGNTIYF
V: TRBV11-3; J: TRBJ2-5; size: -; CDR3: CASSSGDETQYF
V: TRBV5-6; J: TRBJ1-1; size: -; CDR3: CASSFGRAANTEAFF
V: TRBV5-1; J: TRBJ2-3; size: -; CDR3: CASSLDPLAVLTDTQYF
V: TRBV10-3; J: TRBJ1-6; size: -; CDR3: CAISEDTGGSPLHF
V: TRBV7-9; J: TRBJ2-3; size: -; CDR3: CASSSGTSGINTDTQYF
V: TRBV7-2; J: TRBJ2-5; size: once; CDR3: CASSYDFEETQYF
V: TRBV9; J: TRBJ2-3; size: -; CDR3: CASSAGLAGGRQYF